This TCR beta chain was sequenced for a study of cytomegalovirus exposure and HLA in healthy donors (dated by TCRdb to about 2017). For the wider study: An earlier analysis of roughly 500 of the donors reported more than 250 Gb of sequence data and more than 90 million unique TCR beta sequences from 150 million to 200 million T cells. An early release that covered some 640 HLA-typed donors contained about 300 gigabases of sequencing data and roughly 84 million unique TCR sequences. Of the 300 to 500 genotyped donors, 65% to 90% were placed in the genetic ancestry cluster associated with self-reported Caucasian donors. The aim of the study was to test whether cataloging public T cell receptors could identify signatures of past pathogen exposure. The study used immunosequencing to profile the T cell repertoires of around 600 subjects and linked those repertoires to cytomegalovirus serostatus. Along with the approximately 650-subject first cohort, a separate validation cohort of over a hundred different subjects was used. To predict cytomegalovirus infection status, the study brought together high-throughput TCR immunosequencing, statistical association of individual TCRs with disease status, and machine learning. To study patterns of TCR occurrence, a later analysis re-analyzed previously published TCR beta repertoires from 700 or so donors and added high-resolution HLA genotyping. Rather than drawing on any new phenotypic data, the later analysis identified candidate immune exposures from TCR beta sequences and the way those sequences occurred across donors. In an earlier analysis of roughly 580 of the donors, high-throughput TCR beta sequencing was used to judge whether each TCR beta V gene segment behaved as functional or pseudogenic. Donor age, sex, ethnicity and CMV serostatus were compiled alongside the repertoire data. Genome-wide SNP genotypes for about three fifths of the roughly 670 donors were used in a later genetic analysis, which treated that subset as a discovery cohort. Every repertoire in the discovery cohort had been generated on one and the same sequencing platform. Class I and class II HLA loci were covered by the typing at four-digit resolution. The number of typed donors differed by locus: roughly 620-630 for A, B, C, DRB1 and DQB1; 522 for DQA1; 600 to 610 for DPA1; and roughly 490 for DPB1. Roughly five DR-DQ haplotypes were treated as single units for association and clustering because of strong linkage in the cohort. Among some 400 genotyped donors of the cohort, an average of around 240,000 unique TCR beta nucleotide sequences were sequenced per donor, approximately 20% of them non-productive. Broad study findings and their caveats: A further reported finding was that TCR beta sequences accurately predicted the HLA-A and HLA-B alleles for most subjects in the first cohort. The earlier analysis of approximately 560 of the donors excluded around 17 rarely observed V segments, including chromosome 9 orphons, because counts were too low. A few of the identified cytomegalovirus-associated TCR beta chains were confirmed in vitro to be specific for cytomegalovirus antigens. Compared with equally common non-associated chains, HLA-associated TCR beta chains in a later analysis were more clonally expanded and had lower generation probabilities. An association between a missense DCLRE1C variant and V-gene and J-gene trimming of TCR beta chains was found in a later genetic analysis and replicated in an independent cohort. A later analysis found that TCR association rates varied across HLA loci, with DRB1 alleles showing the most associated TCRs and HLA-C alleles the fewest. Only TCR beta chains were sequenced in this cohort, and the absence of alpha or paired-chain data limited detectable features. When HLA alleles, especially DR and DQ, strongly co-occurred, attributing TCR associations to individual alleles was difficult. At a false discovery rate of 0.05, a later analysis linked some 17,000 TCR beta sequences to specific HLA alleles. Most TCR sequences were seen in very few donors, while some public TCRs were found in many individuals. In a later genetic analysis, fewer N-insertions in productive TCRs were reported among donors in an Asian-associated ancestry cluster than the approximately 670-donor mean. It was suggested by the authors that the approach could potentially be generalized to other disease states and immunological phenotypes. Most CMV-associated TCR beta chains appeared to be HLA-restricted in a later analysis, and the HLA associations seemed to be driven largely by CMV exposure. The classifier was reported to diagnose cytomegalovirus status with high specificity and sensitivity in both the original cohort and the validation cohort. Presence/absence analyses assumed roughly uniform sequencing depth across donors, an assumption that may not hold. According to a later analysis, parvovirus B19, influenza, CMV and Epstein-Barr virus appeared linked to several top co-occurrence clusters. The study listed over 150 TCR beta chains as associated with cytomegalovirus. Because the 87-base-pair reads could not distinguish some IMGT-functional V segments, including TRBV6-2 and TRBV6-3, those segments were excluded. Broadly in line with IMGT annotations, most TCR beta V segments showed up in productive rearrangements about 87% or about 30% of the time in an earlier analysis of roughly 590 of the donors. The sequencing pipeline was judged likely to have produced a cluster of highly shared sequence variants as a technical artifact. For the cohort, immune exposure information was limited to CMV serostatus. Because HLA typing was missing for some donors at each locus, association tests included only the typed subset. Correlated functional status among segregating V segments might reflect linkage disequilibrium, but an unknown experimental factor could not be ruled out.

Library preparation was by the immunoSEQ multiplex PCR assay. A mixture of 60 forward primers for TCR Vbeta segments and 13 reverse primers for TCR Jbeta segments was used in the multiplex PCR. The CDR3 region of rearranged TCR beta genes was amplified from genomic DNA with a multiplex PCR assay. The Illumina HiSeq System was used to sequence the amplified TCR beta libraries as 87-base-pair reads. In the paper's pipeline: A later analysis tallied approximately 87 million unique TCR beta chains across the 700 or so repertoires, and about 10 million of those chains were shared by two or more donors. Raw reads were error-corrected and collapsed into unique sequences by a nearest-neighbor algorithm in which closely related sequences were merged to remove PCR and sequencing errors. CDR3 sequences were aligned to IMGT reference sequences to assign V, D and J gene segments. For a sequence to be retained, a match of at least six nucleotides to both a V gene segment and a J gene segment was required. A rearrangement was called productive if the CDR3 had no stop codons and remained in frame with V and J, and every other rearrangement was called non-productive. Following IMGT convention, CDR3 was defined as the stretch from the second conserved V-encoded cysteine up to the conserved J-encoded phenylalanine. In an earlier analysis of around 540 of the donors, sequences lacking an unambiguous match to a single V gene segment were excluded. In an earlier analysis of several hundred of the donors, V segments were called functional above 56.7% productive rearrangements and were called segregating when the between-donor standard deviation exceeded 5%. A statistical classification framework was built for diagnosing cytomegalovirus status from the catalog of TCR beta chain sequences. A later analysis assigned V and J genes by comparing TCR nucleotide sequences with IMGT/GENE-DB human TR gene sequences. Using the TCRdist pipeline, a later analysis assigned CDR3 sequences along with most-parsimonious VDJ recombination scenarios. In a later analysis, each TCR beta chain was defined by its CDR3 amino acid sequence together with its V-gene family, and reads lacking a unique V-gene family were excluded. A later analysis removed 500 to 600 highly shared, low-generation-probability nucleotide sequences to deal with suspected cross-contamination and a sequencing artifact. A later analysis calculated a clonal expansion index for each public chain from normalized within-repertoire ranks of inferred template counts. In a later analysis, generation probabilities were computed with a VDJ recombination model fitted to out-of-frame rearrangements, and the resulting probabilities were checked against IGoR. Hypergeometric tests were used in a later analysis to score TCR-TCR, TCR-HLA and TCR-CMV co-occurrence, with a repertoire-size bias correction applied to the TCR pairs. A later analysis estimated false discovery rates by permuting HLA or CMV assignments 20 times. In a later analysis, co-occurring TCRs were grouped using DBSCAN, with TCRdist sequence similarity added in when clustering inside HLA-allele-positive subsets. For co-occurrence clustering, repertoires with fewer than 30,000 or more than 120,000 public chains were excluded, along with four to six repertoires with anomalous nucleotide sharing. TCRdb carries this immuneACCESS record with in-frame sequences only. Its versions omit some clonotypes, under half of them owing to an unresolved V gene in the studies checked, with the rest unexplained. That table gives V, J and clone size, and the DNA gave D and trimming. The sample profile shows approximately 90,000 clones; 60% to 80% of them were found once. The ten top clones hold about 2.2% of the sample.

The cohort was made up of approximately 670 healthy bone marrow donors. At the time of sampling, every cohort member was nominally healthy, though immune exposures that went unrecorded were likely present. The donor tested CMV seronegative, placing the donor among the 300 to 400 seronegative members of the cohort. A peripheral blood sample was provided by each donor, and peripheral blood mononuclear cells were used for TCR beta sequencing. The Qiagen DNeasy Blood Extraction Kit was used to extract genomic DNA from the blood cell samples. With respect to this clone: Its antigen is not yet known. Qualities for individual bases were not recorded, and no much larger clone is one base off.

V sheds 6 bases and J sheds 0 bases, leaving 11 bases between their ends. Looking up the germline V gene (reference sequence) yields CDR1 LNHDA and CDR2 SQIVND. From its cysteine to its phenylalanine, the CDR3 spans 14 amino acids. Solely the CDR3 DNA is kept, with 42 bases framed from the first base. The chain is assembled from TRBV19 and TRBJ1-1; the D segment could be TRBD1, given 6 matching bases. What was sequenced was PBMCs. The origin of this receptor is a man aged 35-49 years in good health and CMV-seronegative. The sequenced DNA: TGTGCCAGTAGCTTGGACAGACTGAACACTGAAGCTTTCTTT. This encodes CASSLDRLNTEAFF.